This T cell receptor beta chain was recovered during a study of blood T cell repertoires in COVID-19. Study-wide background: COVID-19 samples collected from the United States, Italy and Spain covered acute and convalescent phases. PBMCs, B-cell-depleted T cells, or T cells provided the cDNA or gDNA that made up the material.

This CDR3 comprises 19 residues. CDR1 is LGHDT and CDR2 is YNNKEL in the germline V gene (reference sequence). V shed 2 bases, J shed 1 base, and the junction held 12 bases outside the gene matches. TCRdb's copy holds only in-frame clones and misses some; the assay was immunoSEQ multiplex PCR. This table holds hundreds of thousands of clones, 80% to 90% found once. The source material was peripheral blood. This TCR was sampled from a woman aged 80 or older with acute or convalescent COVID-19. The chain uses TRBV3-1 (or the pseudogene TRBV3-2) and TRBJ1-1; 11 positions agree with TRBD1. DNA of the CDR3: TGTGCCAGCAGCCAATCTCCCTTCTTGGGACAGGGGGGGAACACTGAAGCTTTCTTT. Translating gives CASSQSPFLGQGGNTEAFF.